The clone carrying this T cell receptor beta chain was detected a few times. Its target is not known. This CDR3 is 14 amino acids long. Germline lookup yields CDR1 MGHRA and CDR2 YSYEKL. Trimming cost V 1 base and J 6 bases, with 13 bases left between them. This entry comes from a study of T cells in Graves' hyperthyroidism and ophthalmopathy. Study-wide results and limits: Median prediction lead before ophthalmopathy onset was around 7 months with the model.

Amplification yielded TCR beta CDR3 regions, with RNA transcripts as the source. First-round RT-PCR with HTBI primers amplified the TCR CDR3 region. TCRdb ran MiXCR on the multiplex PCR reads and lists one entry per CDR3 protein. Of approximately 640,000 distinct CDR3 sequences in the sample, nearly 45% were seen once. The sequence was obtained from an adult man with Graves' disease, either hyperthyroidism or ophthalmopathy (not recorded which). The chain links TRBV4-1 to TRBJ2-7; weak D call: TRBD2 (6 bases). Material for sequencing was peripheral blood or thyroid tissue (not recorded which). In DNA, the CDR3 is TGCGCCAGCAGCCAAGTCGGGAGTTTCGGCGAGCAGTACTTC. It specifies CASSQVGSFGEQYF.